This TCR beta chain was sequenced during a study of cytomegalovirus exposure and HLA in healthy donors. The table lists this clone with a few counts. Its antigen is not identified. CDR1 is SEHNR, CDR2 FQNEAQ, per germline (reference sequence). The CDR3 runs to 17 residues. The V segment lost 11 bases and the J segment 0 bases; nucleotides outside the gene matches: 12. General study findings and limits: Sequencing had likely introduced a cluster of highly shared sequence variants as an artifact. Later on, an analysis tied approximately 15,000 TCR beta sequences to HLA alleles at 0.05 false discovery rate.

PCR employed 60 Vbeta and 13 Jbeta primers. Generated by immunoSEQ multiplex PCR, the TCRdb table keeps only in-frame clones and is missing some. The table has some 170,000 clones, less than 80% seen once. This clonotype originated in a man between 35 and 55 years old in good health and CMV-seronegative. The genes are TRBV7-9 and TRBJ2-3; 12 bases are shared with TRBD2. The source material was PBMCs. CDR3 residues: CAVPGLAGSTSTDTQYF. CDR3 DNA sequence: TGTGCCGTTCCGGGACTAGCGGGTTCGACTAGCACAGATACGCAGTATTTT. Using reference TRBV7-9 and TRBJ2-3 for the parts outside the CDR3, the full variable domain is DTGVSQNPRHKITKRGQNVTFRCDPISEHNRLYWYRQTLGQGPEFLTYFQNEAQLEKSRLLSDRFSAERPKGSFSTLEIQRTEQGDSAMYLCAVPGLAGSTSTDTQYFGPGTRLTVL.